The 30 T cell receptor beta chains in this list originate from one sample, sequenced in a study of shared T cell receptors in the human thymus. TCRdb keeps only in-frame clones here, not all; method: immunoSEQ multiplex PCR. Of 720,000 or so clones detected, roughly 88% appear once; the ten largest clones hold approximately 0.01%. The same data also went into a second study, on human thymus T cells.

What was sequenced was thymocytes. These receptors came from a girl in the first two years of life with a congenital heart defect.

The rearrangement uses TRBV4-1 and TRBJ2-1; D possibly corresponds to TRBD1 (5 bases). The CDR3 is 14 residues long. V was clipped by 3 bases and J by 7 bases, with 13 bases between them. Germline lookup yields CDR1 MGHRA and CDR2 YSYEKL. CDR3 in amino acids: CASSQMPPGNEQFF. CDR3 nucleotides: TGCGCCAGCAGCCAGATGCCCCCAGGGAATGAGCAGTTCTTC.

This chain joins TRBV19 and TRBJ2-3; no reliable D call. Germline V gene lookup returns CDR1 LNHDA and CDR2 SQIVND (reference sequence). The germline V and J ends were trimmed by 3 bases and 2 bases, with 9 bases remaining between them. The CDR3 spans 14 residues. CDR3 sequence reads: CASSILSVTDTQYF. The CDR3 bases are TGTGCCAGTAGTATCCTCAGCGTCACAGATACGCAGTATTTT.

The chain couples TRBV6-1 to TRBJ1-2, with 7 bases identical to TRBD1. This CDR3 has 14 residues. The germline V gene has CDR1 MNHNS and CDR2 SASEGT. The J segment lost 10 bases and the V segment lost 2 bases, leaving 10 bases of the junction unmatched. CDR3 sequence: CASSERTGRGVYTF. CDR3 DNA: TGTGCCAGCAGTGAACGGACAGGCAGGGGGGTCTACACCTTC.

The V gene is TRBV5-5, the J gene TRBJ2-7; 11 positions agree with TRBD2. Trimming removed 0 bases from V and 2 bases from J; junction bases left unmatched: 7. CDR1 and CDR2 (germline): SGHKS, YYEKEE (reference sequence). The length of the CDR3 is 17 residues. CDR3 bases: TGTGCCAGCAGCTTGGGACTAGCGGGGATTCACGCCTACGAGCAGTACTTC. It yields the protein CASSLGLAGIHAYEQYF.

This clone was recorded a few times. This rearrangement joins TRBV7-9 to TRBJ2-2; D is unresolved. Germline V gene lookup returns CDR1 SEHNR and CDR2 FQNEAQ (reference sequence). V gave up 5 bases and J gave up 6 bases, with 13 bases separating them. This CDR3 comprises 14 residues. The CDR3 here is CASSLGPFPGELFF. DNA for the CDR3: TGTGCCAGCAGCCTAGGTCCCTTCCCCGGGGAGCTGTTTTTT. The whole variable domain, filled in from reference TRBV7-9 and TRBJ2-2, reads DTGVSQNPRHKITKRGQNVTFRCDPISEHNRLYWYRQTLGQGPEFLTYFQNEAQLEKSRLLSDRFSAERPKGSFSTLEIQRTEQGDSAMYLCASSLGPFPGELFFGEGSRLTVL.

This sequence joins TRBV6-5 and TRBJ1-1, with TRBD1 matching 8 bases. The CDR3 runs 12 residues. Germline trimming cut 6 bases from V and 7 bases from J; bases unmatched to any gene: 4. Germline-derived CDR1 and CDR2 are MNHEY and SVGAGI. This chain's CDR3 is CASRTDRGEAFF. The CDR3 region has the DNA TGTGCCAGCAGAACCGACAGGGGTGAAGCTTTCTTT.

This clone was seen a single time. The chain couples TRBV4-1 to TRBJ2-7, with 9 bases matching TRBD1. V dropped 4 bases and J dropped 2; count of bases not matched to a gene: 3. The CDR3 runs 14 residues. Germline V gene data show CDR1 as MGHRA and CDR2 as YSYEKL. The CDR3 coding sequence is TGCGCCAGCAGCCCCCGGACAGGGGCCTACGAGCAGTACTTC. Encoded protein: CASSPRTGAYEQYF.

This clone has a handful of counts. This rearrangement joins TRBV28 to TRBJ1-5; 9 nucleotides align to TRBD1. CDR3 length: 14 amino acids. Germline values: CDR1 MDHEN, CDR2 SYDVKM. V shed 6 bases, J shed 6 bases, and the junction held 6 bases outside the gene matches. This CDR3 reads CASSPRQGGQPQHF. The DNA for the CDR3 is TGTGCCAGCAGCCCGCGACAGGGGGGTCAGCCCCAGCATTTT.

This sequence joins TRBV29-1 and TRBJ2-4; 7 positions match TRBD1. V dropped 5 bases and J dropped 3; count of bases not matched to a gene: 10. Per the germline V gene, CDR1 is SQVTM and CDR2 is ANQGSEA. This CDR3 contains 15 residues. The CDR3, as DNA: TGCAGCGTTTACGGGACAGTCGAGGGCAAAAACATTCAGTACTTC. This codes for CSVYGTVEGKNIQYF. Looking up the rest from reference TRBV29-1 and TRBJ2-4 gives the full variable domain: SAVISQKPSRDICQRGTSLTIQCQVDSQVTMMFWYRQQPGQSLTLIATANQGSEATYESGFVIDKFPISRPNLTFSTLTVSNMSPEDSSIYLCSVYGTVEGKNIQYFGAGTRLSVL.

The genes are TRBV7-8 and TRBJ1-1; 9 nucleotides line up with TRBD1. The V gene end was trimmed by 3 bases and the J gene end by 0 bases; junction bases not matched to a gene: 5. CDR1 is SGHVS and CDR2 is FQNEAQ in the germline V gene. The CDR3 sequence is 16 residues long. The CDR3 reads CASSFPTGGLNTEAFF. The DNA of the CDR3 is TGTGCCAGCAGCTTTCCCACAGGGGGCTTGAACACTGAAGCTTTCTTT.

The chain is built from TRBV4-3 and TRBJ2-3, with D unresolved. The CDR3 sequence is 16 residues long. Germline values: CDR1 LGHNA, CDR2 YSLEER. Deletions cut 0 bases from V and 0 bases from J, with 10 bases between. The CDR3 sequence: CASSQDGVVSTDTQYF. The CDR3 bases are TGCGCCAGCAGCCAAGATGGTGTAGTAAGCACAGATACGCAGTATTTT.

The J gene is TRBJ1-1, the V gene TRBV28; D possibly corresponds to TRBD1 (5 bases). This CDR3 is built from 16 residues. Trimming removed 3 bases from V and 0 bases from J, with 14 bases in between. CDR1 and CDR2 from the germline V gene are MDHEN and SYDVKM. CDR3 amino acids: CASSLVRAGMNTEAFF. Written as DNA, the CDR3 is TGTGCCAGCAGTTTGGTCAGGGCTGGGATGAACACTGAAGCTTTCTTT. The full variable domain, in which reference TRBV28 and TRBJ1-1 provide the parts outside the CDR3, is DVKVTQSSRYLVKRTGEKVFLECVQDMDHENMFWYRQDPGLGLRLIYFSYDVKMKEKGDIPEGYSVSREKKERFSLILESASTNQTSMYLCASSLVRAGMNTEAFFGQGTRLTVV.

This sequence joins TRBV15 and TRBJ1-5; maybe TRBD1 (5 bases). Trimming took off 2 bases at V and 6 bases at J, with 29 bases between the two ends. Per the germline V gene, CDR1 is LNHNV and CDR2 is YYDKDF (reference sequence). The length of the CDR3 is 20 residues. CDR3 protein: CATSRRKRQPLGIEVQPQHF. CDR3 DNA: TGTGCCACCAGCAGACGCAAAAGACAGCCTCTTGGAATCGAGGTTCAGCCCCAGCATTTT.

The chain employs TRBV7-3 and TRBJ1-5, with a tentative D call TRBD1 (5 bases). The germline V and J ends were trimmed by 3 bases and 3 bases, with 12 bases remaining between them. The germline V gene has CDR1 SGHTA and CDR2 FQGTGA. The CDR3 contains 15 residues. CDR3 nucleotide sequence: TGTGCCAGCAGCTTGCGCAGGGCATACAATCAGCCCCAGCATTTT. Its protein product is CASSLRRAYNQPQHF.

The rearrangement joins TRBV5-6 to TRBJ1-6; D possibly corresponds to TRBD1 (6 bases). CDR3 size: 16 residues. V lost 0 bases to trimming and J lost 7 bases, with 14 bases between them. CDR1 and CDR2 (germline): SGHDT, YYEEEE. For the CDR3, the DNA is TGTGCCAGCAGCTTGGGAACAGGGATGGGGAATTCACCCCTCCACTTT. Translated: CASSLGTGMGNSPLHF.

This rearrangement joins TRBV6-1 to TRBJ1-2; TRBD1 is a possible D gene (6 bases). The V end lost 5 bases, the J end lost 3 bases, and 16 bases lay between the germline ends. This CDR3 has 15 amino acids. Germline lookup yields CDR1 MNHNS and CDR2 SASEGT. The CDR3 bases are TGTGCCAGCAGTCAGGGGACATTCTTCCACTATGGCTACACCTTC. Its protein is CASSQGTFFHYGYTF.

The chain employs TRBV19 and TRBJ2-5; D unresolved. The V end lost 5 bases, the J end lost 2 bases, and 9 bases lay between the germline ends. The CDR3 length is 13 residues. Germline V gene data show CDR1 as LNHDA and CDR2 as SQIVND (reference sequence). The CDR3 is CASSSDIQETQYF. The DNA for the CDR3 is TGTGCCAGTAGTTCAGACATACAAGAGACCCAGTACTTC.

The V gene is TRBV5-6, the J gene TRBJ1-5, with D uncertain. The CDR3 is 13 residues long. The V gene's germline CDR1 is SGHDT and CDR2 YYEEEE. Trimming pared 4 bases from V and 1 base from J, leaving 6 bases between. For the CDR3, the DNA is TGTGCCAGCAGCCGTTTGAGCAATCAGCCCCAGCATTTT. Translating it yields CASSRLSNQPQHF.

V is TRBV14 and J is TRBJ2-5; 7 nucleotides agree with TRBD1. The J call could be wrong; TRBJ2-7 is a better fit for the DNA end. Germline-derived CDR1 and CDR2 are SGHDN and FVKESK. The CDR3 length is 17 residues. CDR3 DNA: TGTGCCAGCAGCCAAGATCAGAGGGGGCAGGGGATCTACGAGCAGTACTTC. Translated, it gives CASSQDQRGQGIYEQYF.

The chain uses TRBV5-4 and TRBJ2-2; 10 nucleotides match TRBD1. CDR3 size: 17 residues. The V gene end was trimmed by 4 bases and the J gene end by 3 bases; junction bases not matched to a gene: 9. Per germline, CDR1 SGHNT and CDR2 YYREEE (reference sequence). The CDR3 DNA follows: TGTGCCAGCAGCAGTCGTACCGGGACAGGGGACACCGGGGAGCTGTTTTTT. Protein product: CASSSRTGTGDTGELFF.

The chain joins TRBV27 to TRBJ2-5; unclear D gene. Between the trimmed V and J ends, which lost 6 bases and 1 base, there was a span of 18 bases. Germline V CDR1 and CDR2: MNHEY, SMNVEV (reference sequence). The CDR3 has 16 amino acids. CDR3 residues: CASSNKLTKAQETQYF. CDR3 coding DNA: TGTGCCAGCAGCAATAAACTAACGAAGGCCCAAGAGACCCAGTACTTC.

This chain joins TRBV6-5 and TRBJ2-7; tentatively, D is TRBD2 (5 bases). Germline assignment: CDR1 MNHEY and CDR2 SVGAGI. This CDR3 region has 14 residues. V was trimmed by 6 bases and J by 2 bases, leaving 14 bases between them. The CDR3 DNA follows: TGTGCCAGCAGCCCCGAGGACGGGACCTACGAGCAGTACTTC. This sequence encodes CASSPEDGTYEQYF.

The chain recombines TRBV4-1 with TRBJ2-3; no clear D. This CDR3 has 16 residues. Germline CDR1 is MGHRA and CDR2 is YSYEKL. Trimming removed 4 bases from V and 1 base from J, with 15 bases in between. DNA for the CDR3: TGCGCCAGCAGCCCCTACCCTAGTGTACGCACAGATACGCAGTATTTT. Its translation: CASSPYPSVRTDTQYF.

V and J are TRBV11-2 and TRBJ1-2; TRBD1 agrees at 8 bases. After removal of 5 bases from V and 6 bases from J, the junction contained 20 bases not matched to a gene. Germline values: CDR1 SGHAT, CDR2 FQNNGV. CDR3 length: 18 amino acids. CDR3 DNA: TGTGCCAGCAGCCCAGATTCGGACAGGGCCCCCGAGGAGGATGGCTACACCTTC. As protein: CASSPDSDRAPEEDGYTF.

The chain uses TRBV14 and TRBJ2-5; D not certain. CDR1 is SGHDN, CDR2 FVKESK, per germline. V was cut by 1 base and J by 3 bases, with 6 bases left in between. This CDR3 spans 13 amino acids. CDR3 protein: CASSQVREETQYF. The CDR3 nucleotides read TGTGCCAGCAGCCAAGTCCGGGAAGAGACCCAGTACTTC.

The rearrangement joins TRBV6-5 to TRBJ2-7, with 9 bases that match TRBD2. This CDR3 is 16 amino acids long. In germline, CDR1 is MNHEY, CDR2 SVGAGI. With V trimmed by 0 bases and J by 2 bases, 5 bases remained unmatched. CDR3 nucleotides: TGTGCCAGCAGTTACTCGATAGCGGGGGTGGCCTACGAGCAGTACTTC. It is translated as CASSYSIAGVAYEQYF.

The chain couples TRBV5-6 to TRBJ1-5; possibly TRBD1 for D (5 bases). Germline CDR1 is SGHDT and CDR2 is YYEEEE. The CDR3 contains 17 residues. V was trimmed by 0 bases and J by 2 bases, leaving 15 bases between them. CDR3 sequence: CASSLGGLLWCNQPQHF. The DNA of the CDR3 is TGTGCCAGCAGCTTGGGGGGACTCCTGTGGTGCAATCAGCCCCAGCATTTT.

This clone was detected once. CDR3 protein: CASSLGLGPMNTEAFF. The CDR3 DNA reads TGTGCCAGCAGCTTAGGCCTGGGGCCGATGAACACTGAAGCTTTCTTT. J is TRBJ1-1 and V is TRBV13; TRBD1 is a possible D gene (5 bases). V dropped 0 bases and J dropped 0 bases, with 11 bases sitting between them. The CDR3 contains 16 residues. CDR1 is PRHDT, CDR2 FYEKMQ, per germline (reference sequence).

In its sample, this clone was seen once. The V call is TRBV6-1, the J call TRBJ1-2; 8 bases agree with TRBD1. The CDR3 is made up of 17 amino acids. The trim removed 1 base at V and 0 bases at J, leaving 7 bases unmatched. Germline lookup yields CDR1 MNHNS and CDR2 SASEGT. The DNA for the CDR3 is TGTGCCAGCAGTGAAGGGACAGGGAGAGGGGCTAACTATGGCTACACCTTC. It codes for CASSEGTGRGANYGYTF.

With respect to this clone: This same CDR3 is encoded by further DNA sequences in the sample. Here the CDR3 DNA reads TGTGCCAGCAGTAAAGACAGGGGGCCGTGGACTGAAGCTTTCTTT. It encodes CASSKDRGPWTEAFF. The genes are TRBV6-5 and TRBJ1-1; the match to TRBD1 covers 10 bases. The CDR3 is 15 residues long. With 5 bases clipped from V and 5 bases from J, the junction kept 8 bases outside the gene matches. Per germline, CDR1 MNHEY and CDR2 SVGAGI.